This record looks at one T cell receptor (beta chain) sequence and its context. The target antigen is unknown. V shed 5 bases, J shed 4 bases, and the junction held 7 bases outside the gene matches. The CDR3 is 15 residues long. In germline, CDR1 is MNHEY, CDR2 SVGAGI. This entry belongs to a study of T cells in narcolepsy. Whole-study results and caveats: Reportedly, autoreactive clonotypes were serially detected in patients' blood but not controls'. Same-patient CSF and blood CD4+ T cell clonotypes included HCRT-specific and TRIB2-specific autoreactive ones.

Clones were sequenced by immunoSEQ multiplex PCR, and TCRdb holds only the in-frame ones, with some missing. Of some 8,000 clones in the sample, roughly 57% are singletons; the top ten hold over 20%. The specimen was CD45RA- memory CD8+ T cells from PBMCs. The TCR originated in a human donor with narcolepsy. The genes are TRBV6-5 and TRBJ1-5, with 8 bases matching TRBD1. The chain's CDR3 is CASSLRQGTNQPQHF. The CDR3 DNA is TGTGCCAGCAGTCTTAGACAGGGGACGAATCAGCCCCAGCATTTT.